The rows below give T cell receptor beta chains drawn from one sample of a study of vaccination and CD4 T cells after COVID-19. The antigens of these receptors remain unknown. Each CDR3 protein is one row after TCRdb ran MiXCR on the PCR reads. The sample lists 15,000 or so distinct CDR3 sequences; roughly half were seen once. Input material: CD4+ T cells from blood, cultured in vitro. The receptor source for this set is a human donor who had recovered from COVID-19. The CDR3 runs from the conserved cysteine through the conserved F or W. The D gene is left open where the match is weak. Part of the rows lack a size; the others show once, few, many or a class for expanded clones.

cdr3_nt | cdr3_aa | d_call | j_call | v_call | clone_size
TGTGCTAGTGGTTTGGTAGCTCTACAGGGGGCGACTTGGGATTCACCCCTCCACTTT | CASGLVALQGATWDSPLHF | TRBD1 | TRBJ1-6 | TRBV12-5 | .
TGTGCCAGCAGCTCGATCGGTCGGCAGGGGAATGGCTACACCTTC | CASSSIGRQGNGYTF | . | TRBJ1-2 | TRBV5-4 | .
TGTGCCAGCTCACCACGAGGACAGCAAGAGACCCAGTACTTC | CASSPRGQQETQYF | . | TRBJ2-5 | TRBV18 | .
TGTGCCAGCAGCTTAGCGCAGCGGGGATACAATGAGCAGTTCTTC | CASSLAQRGYNEQFF | TRBD2 | TRBJ2-1 | TRBV7-9 | .
TGTGCCAGTAGTTTCGGGACAGGGAGGTACACTGAAGCTTTCTTT | CASSFGTGRYTEAFF | TRBD1 | TRBJ1-1 | TRBV19 | few
TGCAGTGCAGCCCGTGCGAACACCGGGGAGCTGTTTTTT | CSAARANTGELFF | . | TRBJ2-2 | TRBV20-1 | .
TGTGCCAGCAGCTTACGGTCCGGGGTCAACTATGGCTACACCTTC | CASSLRSGVNYGYTF | . | TRBJ1-2 | TRBV7-8 | .
TGTGCCAGCACTACAGGACAGATGACTGAAGCTTTCTTT | CASTTGQMTEAFF | . | TRBJ1-1 | TRBV6-1 | few
TGTGCCAGCAGTTACGTCTCCAGCAATCAGCCCCAGCATTTT | CASSYVSSNQPQHF | . | TRBJ1-5 | TRBV6-2/TRBV6-3 | few
TGTGCCAGCAGCTTGACCTACGAGCAGTACTTC | CASSLTYEQYF | . | TRBJ2-7 | TRBV11-2 | .
TGTGCCACCAGCAGAGGGGGCCCTAGCGGGGGGTTCAGGCAGTTCTTC | CATSRGGPSGGFRQFF | TRBD2 | TRBJ2-1 | TRBV15 | .
TGCAGTGCTAGAGAAGGTACAGCGGGCTACGAGCAGTACTTC | CSAREGTAGYEQYF | . | TRBJ2-7 | TRBV20-1 | .
TGTGCCACCAGTAGGGACAGGGGGCAGTATGGCTACACCTTC | CATSRDRGQYGYTF | TRBD1 | TRBJ1-2 | TRBV15 | .
TGTGCCAGCAGCCTGACGGGGGACACGACTGAAGCTTTCTTT | CASSLTGDTTEAFF | . | TRBJ1-1 | TRBV11-3 | few
TGTGCCACCAGCAGCGTCGCGGGACGCGGGGGGGAGACCCAGTACTTC | CATSSVAGRGGETQYF | TRBD2 | TRBJ2-5 | TRBV15 | few
TGTGCCAGCAGCGAAAGGGTCCAGACGAGGACTAGCGGCCAAGAGACCCAGTACTTC | CASSERVQTRTSGQETQYF | TRBD2 | TRBJ2-5 | TRBV9 | once
TGCAGTGCTAGATCCGGGGGCTATCCGAATACGCAGTATTTT | CSARSGGYPNTQYF | . | TRBJ2-3 | TRBV20-1 | few
TGTGCCAGCAGCACCTCGGGGGGCTTTAATCAGCCCCAGCATTTT | CASSTSGGFNQPQHF | . | TRBJ1-5 | TRBV7-2 | .
TGTGCCAGCAGAGGACAGGGAAACGGGAAGCAGTACTTC | CASRGQGNGKQYF | TRBD1 | TRBJ2-7 | TRBV25-1 | .
TGTGCCACCAGTGACCCGGGACTAGCGGGAGGGACCGGGGAGCTGTTTTTT | CATSDPGLAGGTGELFF | TRBD2 | TRBJ2-2 | TRBV24-1 | .
TGTGCCAGCAGTTTAGGGCGACAGGCTGGTATCACTGAAGCTTTCTTT | CASSLGRQAGITEAFF | . | TRBJ1-1 | TRBV6-5 | .